Each of the 7 T cell receptor beta chains below was sequenced from the same sample in a study of blood T cell repertoires in COVID-19. Repertoires were generated with immunoSEQ multiplex PCR, while TCRdb's copy carries only in-frame clones and drops some. Of under 250,000 clones in the sample, about four fifths were seen once. Input material: peripheral blood. These receptors came from a woman aged 45-60 years with acute or convalescent COVID-19.

V is TRBV6-5 and J is TRBJ2-7, with a weak D call TRBD2 (6 bases). Germline CDR1 reads MNHEY; CDR2 reads SVGAGI. Trimming stripped 6 bases from V and 2 bases from J, with 17 bases between. The CDR3 sequence is 15 residues long. CDR3 loop: CASSPDRDSTYEQYF. CDR3 coding DNA: TGTGCCAGCAGCCCAGACCGGGACTCAACCTACGAGCAGTACTTC.

In its sample, this clone was seen a few times. The CDR3 here is CASSYSNWGDTEAFF. The CDR3 DNA reads as TGTGCCAGCAGTTACTCGAACTGGGGGGACACTGAAGCTTTCTTT. J is TRBJ1-1 and V is TRBV6-6, with D possibly being TRBD1 (5 bases). This CDR3 spans 15 amino acids. Germline V gene lookup returns CDR1 MNHNY and CDR2 SVGAGI (reference sequence). Trimming removed 0 bases from V and 3 bases from J, with 11 bases in between.

The rearrangement uses TRBV9 and TRBJ2-3; TRBD1 might be the D (5 bases). The length of the CDR3 is 14 residues. Deletions cut 10 bases from V and 2 bases from J, with 17 bases between. CDR1 is SGDLS, CDR2 YYNGEE, per germline. For the CDR3, the DNA is TGTGCCCTATACTGGGGCAGCACCACAGATACGCAGTATTTT. This encodes CALYWGSTTDTQYF.

The V call is TRBV2, the J call TRBJ1-2; D remains unclear. Germline V gene sequence: CDR1 SNHLY, CDR2 FYNNEI. The CDR3 covers 13 residues. The ends were cut back, 4 bases at V and 6 bases at J, with 12 bases in the middle. The DNA for the CDR3 is TGTGCCAGCAGTGGGAGGGCACCCGATGGCTACACCTTC. Its translation: CASSGRAPDGYTF.

The chain recombines TRBV2 with TRBJ2-5; D perhaps matches TRBD2 (5 bases). The CDR3 loop spans 13 amino acids. From germline, CDR1 is SNHLY and CDR2 FYNNEI. Trimming took off 5 bases at V and 7 bases at J, with 14 bases between the two ends. Here the CDR3 reads CASSLDLRGTQYF. CDR3 in DNA: TGTGCCAGCAGTTTGGACTTACGGGGGACCCAGTACTTC.

V gene TRBV10-3 combines with J gene TRBJ1-2; D is unresolved. This CDR3 contains 16 residues. Trimming cost V 3 bases and J 8 bases, with 22 bases left between them. CDR1 and CDR2 (germline): ENHRY, SYGVKD. The CDR3 DNA reads as TGTGCCATCAGTGACCCCGTTCGCAAGGAGGTGAGCGGCTACACCTTC. Protein product: CAISDPVRKEVSGYTF.

The V gene is TRBV28, the J gene TRBJ2-1, with 7 bases identical to TRBD2. Losses at the gene ends were 4 bases for V and 6 bases for J; bases not matched to a gene: 6. The germline V gene has CDR1 MDHEN and CDR2 SYDVKM. The CDR3 extends over 14 amino acids. The CDR3 loop reads CASSSGGRPNEQFF. The DNA for the CDR3 is TGTGCCAGCAGTTCGGGGGGACGTCCCAATGAGCAGTTCTTC.